This TCR beta chain appears in the sequencing data of a study of T cells in Graves' hyperthyroidism and ophthalmopathy (dated by TCRdb to between 2018 and 2020). As for the study more broadly: Peripheral blood samples were taken at the time of initial diagnosis, prior to any treatment. Whether ophthalmopathy could be predicted prospectively was tested in an independent validation cohort made up of 18 to 20 hyperthyroidism patients plus 17 patients who later progressed to ophthalmopathy. In roughly six Graves' hyperthyroidism patients, the study also compared T-cell repertoires from thyroid tissue with T-cell repertoires from blood. The approximately 97 discovery patients were randomly divided into training and test sets at a 7:3 ratio. TCR Vbeta CDR3 sequencing of 120 to 150 peripheral blood samples (roughly 43 ophthalmopathy, 75 to 80 hyperthyroidism and roughly 17 progressor patients) is reported in the paper. Once sampling was done, hyperthyroidism patients were given methimazole at a starting dose of 30 mg daily, whereas ophthalmopathy patients were given high-dose intravenous methylprednisolone. A discovery cohort of around 100 patients, about 43 with Graves' ophthalmopathy and under 60 with stable Graves' hyperthyroidism, was used to find distinguishing TCR V-J signatures.

Here is what the overall study found, with its caveats: Sample size was not statistically predetermined, and blinding of investigators to group allocation was not performed. In validation, the model predicted progression to ophthalmopathy with roughly 70% sensitivity and 72% to 85% specificity, a median of 6.5 months before onset. Most expanded thyroid clonotypes (frequency above 0.001) were also detected in blood, a finding suggesting that blood repertoires may reflect thyroid immune responses. Ophthalmopathy was separated from stable hyperthyroidism by a 13 V-J signature model, with approximately 89% sensitivity and roughly 81% specificity obtained in cross-validation and 80%/75% obtained in testing.

TCR beta CDR3 regions were amplified from RNA transcripts. A first-round RT-PCR of the TCR CDR3 used the HTBI primer set with the Qiagen OneStep RT-PCR kit. A second multiplex PCR round built the libraries, followed by size selection and purification. Paired-end sequencing of the libraries was performed with 100 bp reads on an Illumina HiSeq2000. The original pipeline was this. Raw data were processed with SOAPnuke, discarding reads with adapters, uncalled bases, mean Phred below 15, or no exact constant-primer or identifier match. High-quality paired reads were merged using COPE v1.2.5, and each unique nucleotide sequence was defined as a clonotype. MiTCR v1.1 was used to align clonotypes to the IMGT TRBV, TRBD and TRBJ reference segments. The analysis was restricted to V-J combinations with a frequency above 0.0001, which together covered roughly 99% of the repertoires. A TCS score was defined as the ratio between F50 (clonal expansion) and ExV (chaos), using BLOSUM62-based TCRdist between CDR3 peptides within each V-J. Welch's t-statistics and random forest reduced around 520 V-J features to fewer than 15, which were used in a naive Bayes classifier (R e1071). Using fastp trimming at Q25 and MiXCR clonotype assembly, TCRdb reanalyzed the public sequencing data and kept in-frame beta chains. Every entry covers one CDR3 protein and lists the most common genes and DNA from its rows. V and J calls and clone size were set by TCRdb, not the authors. The sample records around 490,000 distinct CDR3 sequences, around 20% of which are singletons. The leading ten clones occupy 47% of the sample.

Moderately to severely active disease, a Clinical Activity Score of at least 3, a NOSPECS grade of at least 4, and a duration under 3 months were present in ophthalmopathy patients. Patients with uncontrolled infections, other autoimmune diseases, pregnancy or lactation were excluded. Diagnoses were based on clinical symptoms, serum thyroxine and TRAb, thyroid ultrasound and orbital computed tomography. PBMCs were separated from under 11 ml of fresh peripheral blood using Ficoll-Paque density gradient centrifugation. Total RNA was extracted with Trizol reagent, and quality was checked on an Agilent 2100 Bioanalyzer. This clonotype came up many times. The clone's antigen remains unknown. Base qualities are not at hand, and no much larger clone is one base apart. Sequenced: blood. The receptor's source is a man in his forties or fifties with Graves' ophthalmopathy.

CDR3 region: CASSRVTGYDDTQYF. The DNA reads TGTGCCAGCAGCCGCGTGACAGGGTACGACGATACGCAGTATTTT. The rearranged chain carries TRBV7-2 and TRBJ2-3; the central 7 bases match TRBD1. The junction shows trimming of 5 bases on V and 6 bases on J, and the gene matches do not reach 11 bases of it. Taken from the germline V gene, the CDR1 and CDR2 loops are SGHTA and FQGNSA. The CDR3, from cysteine to phenylalanine, totals 15 residues. Solely the CDR3 DNA is kept, with 45 bases framed from the first base.